Listed here is a single TCR beta chain. Its specificity is not known. It was across several immunoSEQ plates that each subset's genomic DNA was evenly split. TCRdb keeps only in-frame clones here, not all; method: immunoSEQ multiplex PCR. Here the sample spans about 110,000 clones, 55% to 70% being singletons. The data are from a study of shared clonotypes between healthy human individuals. Across the study: Those who served as donors were a couple of women and three men between the ages of 18 and 49. Broader study findings: A generally larger estimated richness was seen in naive subsets than in memory subsets.

The length of the CDR3 is 15 residues. J was trimmed by 5 bases and V by 4 bases; bases with no gene match: 9. The germline V gene has CDR1 GTSNPN and CDR2 SVGIG (reference sequence). The rearrangement joins TRBV30 to TRBJ2-1; 9 bases line up with TRBD2. The sample consisted of memory CD8+ T cells sorted from blood. Subset indicated: CD45RO+ cells pooled with CCR7-negative TemRA cells. The sequence came from a woman aged 30 to 39 in good health. The CDR3 coding sequence is TGTGCCTGGACCCGAAAGGGACTAGCAGACAATGAGCAGTTCTTC. Its protein is CAWTRKGLADNEQFF. Variable domain in full (rest from reference TRBV30 and TRBJ2-1): SQTIHQWPATLVQPVGSPLSLECTVEGTSNPNLYWYRQAAGRGLQLLFYSVGIGQISSEVPQNLSASRPQDRQFILSSKKLLLSDSGFYLCAWTRKGLADNEQFFGPGTRLTVL.